This passage covers 19 T cell receptor beta chains from one sample sequenced in a study of cytomegalovirus exposure and HLA in healthy donors. PCR primers comprised 60 Vbeta and 13 Jbeta primers. Sequenced by immunoSEQ multiplex PCR; TCRdb stores in-frame clones only, minus some. The data hold about 200,000 clones, with 75% to 85% observed a single time. What was sequenced was PBMCs. The receptors originated from a girl between 5 and 17 years old in good health and CMV-seropositive.

This chain links TRBV6-5 with TRBJ1-5; TRBD1 matches 8 bases. Germline V lookup: CDR1 MNHEY, CDR2 SVGAGI. The CDR3 is made up of 15 amino acids. J was trimmed by 6 bases and V by 0 bases; bases with no gene match: 4. CDR3 DNA sequence: TGTGCCAGCAGTTACTCCTCAGGGGGCGGTCAGCCCCAGCATTTT. Translated: CASSYSSGGGQPQHF.

The rearrangement joins TRBV6-5 to TRBJ1-1, with TRBD1 identical over 7 bases. Germline V gives CDR1 MNHEY, CDR2 SVGAGI. CDR3 length: 12 amino acids. The trim removed 5 bases at V and 7 bases at J, leaving 4 bases unmatched. CDR3 residues: CASSRTGFEAFF. The CDR3, as DNA: TGTGCCAGCAGTAGGACAGGATTTGAAGCTTTCTTT.

The chain carries TRBV15 and TRBJ2-1, with D possibly being TRBD1 (6 bases). The V end lost 0 bases, the J end lost 0 bases, and 18 bases lay between the germline ends. Per the germline V gene, CDR1 is LNHNV and CDR2 is YYDKDF (reference sequence). The CDR3 totals 19 residues. The DNA of the CDR3 is TGTGCCACCAGCAGAGACACCTTGGGGACATTAAGCTCCTACAATGAGCAGTTCTTC. Translating it yields CATSRDTLGTLSSYNEQFF.

The J gene is TRBJ1-4, the V gene TRBV30, with no clear D. Germline V gene lookup returns CDR1 GTSNPN and CDR2 SVGIG (reference sequence). Trimming cost V 3 bases and J 8 bases, with 22 bases left between them. The CDR3 is made up of 16 amino acids. CDR3 loop: CAWRLPYEAFGEKLFF. As DNA, the CDR3 is TGTGCCTGGAGGCTCCCCTACGAGGCTTTCGGCGAAAAACTGTTTTTT. Together with reference TRBV30 and TRBJ1-4, the CDR3 gives the full variable domain: SQTIHQWPATLVQPVGSPLSLECTVEGTSNPNLYWYRQAAGRGLQLLFYSVGIGQISSEVPQNLSASRPQDRQFILSSKKLLLSDSGFYLCAWRLPYEAFGEKLFFGSGTQLSVL.

This clone was detected once. The rearrangement links TRBV6-1 to TRBJ2-1, with 7 nucleotides matching TRBD1. Germline assignment: CDR1 MNHNS and CDR2 SASEGT. This CDR3 contains 14 residues. J gave up 7 bases and V 10 bases, and 13 bases lay outside the gene matches. The CDR3 protein is CATRRAGGTNEQFF. In nucleotides, the CDR3 is TGTGCCACTCGAAGGGCAGGGGGTACGAATGAGCAGTTCTTC.

The J gene is TRBJ2-7, the V gene TRBV19, with 7 bases lining up with TRBD1. V shed 4 bases, J shed 0 bases, and the junction held 3 bases outside the gene matches. This CDR3 has 14 amino acids. Germline V gene lookup returns CDR1 LNHDA and CDR2 SQIVND (reference sequence). CDR3 residues: CASSKQGVSYEQYF. For the CDR3, the DNA is TGTGCCAGTAGTAAGCAGGGGGTCTCCTACGAGCAGTACTTC.

V is TRBV7-9 and J is TRBJ2-3, with D perhaps matching TRBD1 (6 bases). The CDR3 contains 15 residues. Germline values: CDR1 SEHNR, CDR2 FQNEAQ (reference sequence). Trimming left V 1 base short and J 1 base short, with 9 bases between. CDR3 protein: CASSLEEGGTDTQYF. The CDR3 nucleotides are TGTGCCAGCAGCTTAGAAGAGGGGGGCACAGATACGCAGTATTTT.

As concerns this clone: The sample holds other DNA sequences that translate to the same CDR3. The chain joins TRBV4-3 to TRBJ1-5; a weak D match, TRBD1 (6 bases). V lost 3 bases and J lost 0, with 6 bases in between. CDR1 is LGHNA, CDR2 YSLEER, per germline. The CDR3 extends over 14 amino acids. CDR3 protein: CASSQDSSNQPQHF. In nucleotides, the CDR3 is TGCGCCAGCAGCCAGGACAGTAGCAATCAGCCCCAGCATTTT.

V is TRBV5-8 and J is TRBJ2-1; 9 positions agree with TRBD1. V lost 1 base and J lost 2; bases outside the gene matches: 7. The V gene's germline CDR1 is SGHTS and CDR2 YDEGEE. The CDR3 totals 17 residues. The CDR3 sequence is CASSLTPGTGTYNEQFF. Here the CDR3 DNA reads TGTGCCAGCAGCTTGACACCCGGGACAGGGACCTACAATGAGCAGTTCTTC.

The V gene is TRBV11-3, the J gene TRBJ2-5; TRBD2 aligns across 9 bases. The CDR3 is made up of 16 amino acids. J gave up 4 bases and V 5 bases, and 11 bases lay outside the gene matches. Germline V gene lookup returns CDR1 SGHNT and CDR2 YENEEA. The CDR3 reads CASSANPGTSRETQYF. The CDR3 bases are TGTGCCAGCAGCGCCAACCCCGGGACTAGCCGAGAGACCCAGTACTTC. The full variable domain, its missing parts supplied by reference TRBV11-3 and TRBJ2-5, is EAGVVQSPRYKIIEKKQPVAFWCNPISGHNTLYWYLQNLGQGPELLIRYENEEAVDDSQLPKDRFSAERLKGVDSTLKIQPAELGDSAVYLCASSANPGTSRETQYFGPGTRLLVL.

V and J are TRBV14 and TRBJ2-4, with 8 positions matching TRBD1. Looked up from germline, CDR1 is SGHDN and CDR2 is FVKESK. The CDR3 is 16 amino acids. Unmatched junction bases numbered 6, after V lost 2 bases and J lost 3 bases. This CDR3 is CASSQNTGGLKNIQYF. The CDR3 DNA is TGTGCCAGCAGCCAAAATACAGGGGGACTCAAAAACATTCAGTACTTC.

The rearrangement uses TRBV10-3 and TRBJ2-7, with 9 nucleotides matching TRBD1. From germline, CDR1 is ENHRY and CDR2 SYGVKD. The V segment lost 9 bases and the J segment 7 bases; nucleotides outside the gene matches: 10. CDR3 length: 13 residues. This CDR3 is CAITPGQGEEQYF. CDR3 nucleotide sequence: TGTGCCATAACGCCGGGACAGGGCGAAGAGCAGTACTTC.

This clone was detected a few times. The chain has TRBV7-2 and TRBJ1-2; 12 bases are a match to TRBD1. The CDR3 sequence is 15 residues long. Germline assignment: CDR1 SGHTA and CDR2 FQGNSA. V trimming: 5 bases; J trimming: 8 bases; junction bases outside the gene matches: 9. CDR3 in DNA: TGTGCCAGCAGCGACAGGGACAGGGGGCTTTGGGGCTACACCTTC. It specifies CASSDRDRGLWGYTF.

In this sample, this clone turned up once. CDR3 bases: TGTGCCAGCAGCTCCCCGGGAGGGATCTACGAGCAGTACTTC. Translated: CASSSPGGIYEQYF. V and J are TRBV7-9 and TRBJ2-7, with 8 bases that match TRBD2. The CDR3 has 14 amino acids. The ends lost 4 bases at V and 3 bases at J; junction bases unmatched: 5. Germline values: CDR1 SEHNR, CDR2 FQNEAQ (reference sequence). Drawing the rest from reference TRBV7-9 and TRBJ2-7, the complete variable domain is DTGVSQNPRHKITKRGQNVTFRCDPISEHNRLYWYRQTLGQGPEFLTYFQNEAQLEKSRLLSDRFSAERPKGSFSTLEIQRTEQGDSAMYLCASSSPGGIYEQYFGPGTRLTVT.

The chain has TRBV4-3 and TRBJ2-2; D is unclear. The CDR3 is made up of 14 amino acids. Germline values: CDR1 LGHNA, CDR2 YSLEER. V was cut by 1 base and J by 6 bases, with 9 bases left in between. CDR3 in amino acids: CASSQVGRAGELFF. CDR3 in DNA: TGCGCCAGCAGCCAAGTGGGCAGAGCCGGGGAGCTGTTTTTT.

The chain links TRBV6-5 to TRBJ1-2; 8 bases match TRBD1. CDR1 is MNHEY, CDR2 SVGAGI, per germline. The CDR3 has 13 residues. The ends lost 6 bases at V and 8 bases at J; junction bases unmatched: 8. The CDR3 spells CASRLTGDGGYTF. The DNA for the CDR3 is TGTGCCAGCAGACTGACAGGGGACGGAGGCTACACCTTC.

This sequence joins TRBV19 and TRBJ2-7; possible D gene TRBD1, 6 bases. V gave up 6 bases and J gave up 4 bases, with 13 bases separating them. This CDR3 region has 13 residues. Germline values: CDR1 LNHDA, CDR2 SQIVND (reference sequence). CDR3 in amino acids: CASSSGVLYEQYF. CDR3 DNA sequence: TGTGCCAGTAGCTCAGGGGTCTTGTACGAGCAGTACTTC.

This sequence joins TRBV11-2 and TRBJ1-2; 7 positions agree with TRBD1. The CDR3 is 13 residues long. With V trimmed by 5 bases and J by 5 bases, 5 bases remained unmatched. Germline values: CDR1 SGHAT, CDR2 FQNNGV. The CDR3 nucleotides are TGTGCCAGCAGCGGTACGGGACAGTATGGCTACACCTTC. This codes for CASSGTGQYGYTF.

The chain combines TRBV7-9 with TRBJ2-6; a weak D match, TRBD1 (6 bases). From germline, CDR1 is SEHNR and CDR2 FQNEAQ (reference sequence). The CDR3 is made up of 17 amino acids. V lost 4 bases, J lost 0 bases, and 13 bases lay in between. As DNA, the CDR3 is TGTGCCAGCAGCTCCACTGACAGGCGCTCTGGGGCCAACGTCCTGACTTTC. Translated: CASSSTDRRSGANVLTF.